This TCR beta chain was documented in a study of blood T cell repertoires in COVID-19. Study background: The United States, Italy and Spain provided the acute and convalescent COVID-19 samples. T cells, B-cell-depleted T cells, or PBMCs supplied cDNA or gDNA.

As handled by the study authors: Amplification with reference gene primers provided the estimates of nucleated cell counts. Some clones are missing from TCRdb's copy, which holds only in-frame ones; the method was immunoSEQ multiplex PCR. V and J calls and clone size are given by that table; D and trimming were obtained from the DNA. The data hold 300,000 or so clones, with 65% to 85% observed a single time. There are 13 residues in the CDR3. Deletions cut 5 bases from V and 2 bases from J, with 9 bases between. From germline, CDR1 is SGHTA and CDR2 FQGTGA. The V gene is TRBV7-3, the J gene TRBJ1-2, with unresolved D. This TCR was sampled from a woman between 45 and 60 years old with acute or convalescent COVID-19. Sequenced sample: peripheral blood. CDR3 protein: CASSIDSNYGYTF. In DNA, the CDR3 is TGTGCCAGCAGCATAGACTCGAACTATGGCTACACCTTC.